This T cell receptor (beta chain) was identified in a study of shared clonotypes between healthy human individuals (dated by TCRdb to the early 2020s). Some background on the complete study: A couple of women and three men aged 18 to 49 years were included in the cohort. For each donor, CD4 naive and CD4 memory were each run on three plates, CD8 naive on two plates, and CD8 memory on one plate. To estimate repertoire size and how much clonotypes are shared between individuals, the study performed deep sequencing of blood TCR repertoires from a handful of healthy adults. To increase sequencing depth and limit assay-specific biases, TCR repertoire library preparation and sequencing were carried out by different laboratories using diverse techniques. Leukapheresis yielded between about 0.9 and 8.9 billion PBMCs per donor. Beyond this particular receptor, the publication reports: Approximately 5% of naive CD4, 3.5% of naive CD8, about 2.4% of memory CD4, and about 0.4% of memory CD8 clonotypes were shared across a handful of donors. Pairwise subsampling indicated that sequencing depth was expected to affect the degree of clonotype sharing among donors. Because the study included a small number of donors, the genetic and exposure-history diversity represented was limited. Rarefaction of sorted-subset datasets indicated incomplete sequencing despite the large sequencing depth. Clonotypes shared by all four sorted-subset donors showed higher generation probabilities than non-shared clonotypes. Sampling was limited to blood, and TCR repertoires in tissue likely differ from TCR repertoires in blood. Larger estimated clonotype richness was generally found for naive subsets than for memory subsets.

Donors were healthy HIV-negative adults with no recently reported acute infections or vaccinations. Only Caucasian adults living in Nashville, Tennessee, USA were represented among the donors. CD4+ T cells were enriched through magnetic negative selection, after which naive cells were positively selected on CD45RA and the remaining negative fraction served as the memory subset. After blood collection by leukapheresis, PBMCs were isolated using Ficoll-Histopaque density gradient centrifugation and then cryopreserved in the vapor phase of liquid nitrogen. Analytical flow cytometry was used to check the purity and quantity of every magnetically sorted T cell population. Genomic DNA was isolated from every sorted fraction and measured by UV absorbance on a Nanodrop 2000c. Using the deep immunoSEQ assay, TCR CDR3 regions were amplified from genomic DNA by multiplex PCR. Extracted genomic DNA from each cell subset was distributed evenly across all wells of several immunoSEQ 96-well plates, and each plate was treated as a replicate. For sorted subsets, each replicate PCR was loaded with 200 ng genomic DNA, equivalent to 25,000 to 35,000 T cell genomes. The purified libraries were quantified using a Qubit 3.0 fluorometer, sized with a Bioanalyzer 2100, and then quantified again using the KAPA Library Quantification kit. Each immunoSEQ 96-well plate was sequenced on its own single-read 150-cycle Illumina NextSeq 550 flow cell. As for the authors' bioinformatics: Because the immunoSEQ output included only junctional sequences and no quality scores, the filtering could not be the same as the filtering used for full-length reads. To assign V/J genes and CDR3, sequences were annotated against IMGT germline references using PyIR, a Python wrapper for IgBLAST v1.9. Reads were filtered out if the reads had weak V/J assignments (E-value above 1e-6), no CDR3, stop codons, out-of-frame junctions, or ambiguous translated residues. V3J clonotypes were defined as sequences sharing the same inferred V gene, J gene, and CDR3 amino acid sequence. The percentage overlap between two repertoires was calculated by dividing the number of shared unique clonotypes by the size of the smaller repertoire. Three approaches were used to assess repertoire richness: RTK rarefaction, the Chao1 estimator, and Recon v2.1 estimates of unobserved clonotypes. OLGA was used to compute generation probabilities for all TCRbeta clonotypes that the gDNA method yielded from a handful of donors. TCRdb obtained this table from immuneACCESS and retained in-frame rearrangements with V and J assigned. These tables miss some clones; where compared with another copy, unresolved V genes account for less than half of the shortfall, and the remainder is unexplained. V and J calls plus clone size are reproduced from that table; the DNA served to infer D and trimming. Within this sample are 2 million to 2.5 million clones, with 93% of them counted one time only. Jointly, the top ten make up roughly 0.36% of the sample.

Including the terminal cysteine and phenylalanine, the CDR3 comprises 15 residues. Only the CDR3 portion is preserved as DNA: 45 bases, with reading frame beginning at the first base. The germline ends are 16 bases apart after V is trimmed by 8 bases and J by 1 base. In the germline V gene (reference sequence), CDR1 corresponds to LNHDA and CDR2 to SQIVND. As regards this clone: Its antigen remains unidentified. Nothing much larger sits one base from this clone, and base qualities are not available.

Sequencing was performed on naive CD4+ T cells from PBMCs. The label giving this sample's cell subset or site can be read as: CD45RA+ positively selected. The receptor chain draws on TRBV19 and TRBJ2-3; perhaps TRBD2 is the D gene, with 6 bases matching. The sequence was collected from a man younger than 35 in good health. Some clones in this sample may be carry-over from other donors' samples. In nucleotide form, the sequence is TGTGCCAGTGGTGGGCGGCGGGACCGCACAGATACGCAGTATTTT. Its protein reads: CASGGRRDRTDTQYF.